This T cell receptor beta chain was obtained from a study of memory CD4+ T cells and cytomegalovirus serostatus. On the study more broadly: Healthy Belgian adult donors included nine or ten CMV-positive and some 24 CMV-negative people. General observations from the study: About two fifths of the roughly 150 known CMV-associated TCRbeta sequences appeared in CD4+ memory. Repertoires predicted CMV serostatus with median bootstrapped AUC of about 0.96.

Measured with immunoSEQ multiplex PCR; TCRdb has only the in-frame clones, and not every one. This sample has about 57,000 clones, with roughly four fifths found just once. As to this clone: Its antigen is currently unknown.

Single viable CD3+CD4+CD8-CD45RO+ cells were sorted as the memory CD4+ T cells. CD4+ T cells were isolated by positive magnetic selection. The CDR3 has 11 residues. Per the germline V gene, CDR1 is DFQATT and CDR2 is SNEGSKA (reference sequence). Trimming removed 4 bases at V and 4 bases at J, with 8 bases between. This chain uses TRBV20-1 with TRBJ2-7; D gene uncertain. This TCR was recovered from an adult in good health and CMV-seronegative. Sequenced: memory CD4+ T cells from blood. CDR3 sequence (DNA): TGCAGTGCTAATGGTGGGTACGAGCAGTACTTC. Amino acids: CSANGGYEQYF.